The sequence of this T cell receptor (beta chain) was determined in a study of blood T cell repertoires in COVID-19. Study summary: From T cells, B-cell-depleted T cells, or PBMCs came the material, which was cDNA or gDNA.

The V gene lost 2 bases and the J gene lost 4 bases, with 18 bases spanning the gap. CDR3 size: 16 residues. Per the germline V gene, CDR1 is LGHDT and CDR2 is YNNKEL (reference sequence). Clones were sequenced by immunoSEQ multiplex PCR, and TCRdb holds only the in-frame ones, with some missing. The sample lists about 220,000 clones, around 81% seen once, with 5.5% to 8.5% in the top ten. This sequence joins TRBV3-1 (or the pseudogene TRBV3-2) and TRBJ2-7, with a tentative D call TRBD2 (5 bases). Input material: peripheral blood. The receptor comes from a woman between 65 and 79 years old with acute or convalescent COVID-19. CDR3 sequence (DNA): TGTGCCAGCAGCCAATACCCAAAAGGAGGTCTGTACGAGCAGTACTTC. It specifies CASSQYPKGGLYEQYF.